This T cell receptor beta chain comes out of a study of blood T cell repertoires in COVID-19. As for the study in general: Samples came from the United States, Italy and Spain, spanning acute and convalescent COVID-19. T cells, B-cell-depleted T cells, or PBMCs supplied cDNA or gDNA.

In the authors' methods: How many nucleated cells were present was estimated from reference gene primer amplification. Some clones are missing from TCRdb's copy, which holds only in-frame ones; the method was immunoSEQ multiplex PCR. V, J and clone size derive from that table, while D and trimming were established from the DNA sequence. The profile covers about 120,000 clones, with 85% appearing a single time and about 13% taken by the ten largest. The ends lost 5 bases at V and 7 bases at J; junction bases unmatched: 8. The CDR3 is 15 residues long. Germline values: CDR1 KGHDR, CDR2 SFDVKD. The receptor comes from a human donor in a cohort sampled during active COVID-19. This chain connects TRBV24-1 to TRBJ1-4; 8 nucleotides agree with TRBD1. Sequences were obtained from peripheral blood. The CDR3 here is CATSGGQAGGEKLFF. Written as DNA, the CDR3 is TGTGCCACCAGTGGGGGACAGGCCGGGGGTGAAAAACTGTTTTTT.